A selection of T cell receptor beta chains follows, all from one sample in a study of blood T cell repertoires in COVID-19. Assay: immunoSEQ multiplex PCR; the TCRdb copy retains only in-frame clones and omits some. This sample has approximately 450,000 clones; more than 85% occur once, and the top ten carry 4.3%. Source material: peripheral blood. The source is a woman between 25 and 40 years old with acute or convalescent COVID-19. Each CDR3 is given with its conserved first and last residue. The D gene is left open where the match is weak. The size of a clone is reported for some rows only, either as once, few or many, or as a class for expanded clones.

-	TRBV18	TRBD1	TRBJ2-1	CASSRSRDSYNEQFF	TGTGCCAGCTCACGAAGCAGGGACAGCTACAATGAGCAGTTCTTC
few	TRBV19	-	TRBJ1-5	CASSMGDWDQPQHF	TGTGCCAGTAGTATGGGGGACTGGGATCAGCCCCAGCATTTT
-	TRBV3-1/TRBV3-2	TRBD1	TRBJ2-4	CASSQEGTANIQYF	TGTGCCAGCAGCCAAGAGGGGACAGCAAACATTCAGTACTTC
-	TRBV6-5	-	TRBJ2-7	CASIPGSGAYEQYF	TGTGCCAGCATCCCAGGGTCCGGAGCCTACGAGCAGTACTTC
-	TRBV18	-	TRBJ2-1	CASSPPADNEQFF	TGTGCCAGCTCACCACCAGCGGACAATGAGCAGTTCTTC
-	TRBV24-1	TRBD1	TRBJ2-6	CATSGGQGAFNSGANVLTF	TGTGCCACCAGTGGAGGACAGGGGGCTTTTAATTCTGGGGCCAACGTCCTGACTTTC
-	TRBV2	TRBD2	TRBJ2-5	CASSDLTSGGGETQYF	TGTGCCAGCAGTGACCTGACTAGCGGGGGCGGGGAGACCCAGTACTTC
few	TRBV5-1	TRBD1	TRBJ1-6	CASSLDPGTGRSPLHF	TGCGCCAGCAGCTTGGATCCTGGGACAGGGAGATCACCCCTCCACTTT
-	TRBV5-5	-	TRBJ2-3	CASSFGQGDQKGRDTQYF	TGTGCCAGCAGCTTCGGGCAGGGCGATCAGAAAGGACGAGATACGCAGTATTTT
few	TRBV18	TRBD2	TRBJ2-7	CASSLSGGKNYEQYF	TGTGCCAGCTCTCTCAGCGGGGGCAAGAACTACGAGCAGTACTTC
once	TRBV5-1	-	TRBJ2-3	CASSLDRITDTQYF	TGCGCCAGCAGCTTGGACAGGATCACAGATACGCAGTATTTT
-	TRBV30	-	TRBJ1-3	CAWSVGGMAGNTIYF	TGTGCCTGGAGTGTAGGAGGGATGGCTGGAAACACCATATATTTT
-	TRBV25-1	-	TRBJ1-5	CASSEPESRQPQHF	TGTGCCAGCAGTGAGCCGGAGTCGAGACAGCCCCAGCATTTT
-	TRBV19	-	TRBJ1-2	CASSRRTANYGYTF	TGTGCCAGTAGTAGAAGGACAGCTAACTATGGCTACACCTTC
-	TRBV6-1	TRBD1	TRBJ2-7	CASSEIYLVRGIIRTFYEQYF	TGTGCCAGCAGTGAAATTTATCTCGTCAGGGGGATTATAAGGACTTTTTACGAGCAGTACTTC
-	TRBV18	-	TRBJ2-5	CASSPAENGGETQYF	TGTGCCAGCTCACCAGCGGAAAACGGGGGAGAGACCCAGTACTTC
few	TRBV19	-	TRBJ1-2	CASTRRGRENQRGYGYTF	TGTGCCAGTACCAGGCGTGGTAGGGAGAACCAACGGGGCTATGGCTACACCTTC
-	TRBV4-1	-	TRBJ1-1	CASSPRPLDTEAFF	TGCGCCAGCAGCCCTAGACCGTTAGACACTGAAGCTTTCTTT
-	TRBV6-5	-	TRBJ1-4	CASSGGILTNEKLFF	TGTGCCAGCAGCGGGGGGATTTTAACTAATGAAAAACTGTTTTTT
-	TRBV27	-	TRBJ1-1	CASSLGGSTEAFF	TGTGCCAGCAGTTTAGGCGGCTCAACTGAAGCTTTCTTT
-	TRBV7-7	-	TRBJ2-7	CASSLGQDASYEQYF	TGTGCCAGCAGCTTAGGACAGGATGCTTCCTACGAGCAGTACTTC
-	TRBV7-2	-	TRBJ1-5	CASRGWEYSNQPQHF	TGTGCCTCACGGGGGTGGGAATATAGCAATCAGCCCCAGCATTTT
-	TRBV6-6	-	TRBJ1-1	CASKKTGENTEAFF	TGTGCCAGCAAAAAAACAGGAGAGAACACTGAAGCTTTCTTT
-	TRBV3-1/TRBV3-2	-	TRBJ2-3	CASSQDVADFLDTQYF	TGTGCCAGCAGCCAAGATGTAGCTGATTTTCTAGATACGCAGTATTTT
-	TRBV5-1	-	TRBJ1-2	CASSNMDGGFGGYTF	TGCGCCAGCAGCAACATGGACGGAGGTTTTGGTGGCTACACCTTC
-	TRBV6-1	-	TRBJ2-2	CASSENRGGLVEELFF	TGTGCCAGCAGTGAAAACCGCGGGGGCCTTGTTGAGGAGCTGTTTTTT
-	TRBV29-1	-	TRBJ1-5	CSASGPGDQPQHF	TGCAGCGCCTCGGGCCCAGGGGATCAGCCCCAGCATTTT
-	TRBV28	-	TRBJ1-2	CASSLGGAQLGYTF	TGTGCCAGCAGTTTGGGAGGGGCTCAACTCGGCTACACCTTC
-	TRBV29-1	-	TRBJ2-2	CSGGDTPNTGELFF	TGCAGCGGAGGGGACACCCCGAACACCGGGGAGCTGTTTTTT